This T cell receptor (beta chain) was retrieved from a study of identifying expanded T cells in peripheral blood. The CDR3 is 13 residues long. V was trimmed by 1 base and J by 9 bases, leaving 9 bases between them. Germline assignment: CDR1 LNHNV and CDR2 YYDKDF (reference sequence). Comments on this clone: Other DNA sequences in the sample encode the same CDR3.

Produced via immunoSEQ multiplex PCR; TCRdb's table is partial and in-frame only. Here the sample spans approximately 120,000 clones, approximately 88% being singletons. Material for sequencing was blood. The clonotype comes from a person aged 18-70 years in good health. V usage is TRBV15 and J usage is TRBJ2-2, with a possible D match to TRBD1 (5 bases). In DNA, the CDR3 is TGTGCCACCAGCAGAGTAGCAGGGTGGGAGCTGTTTTTT. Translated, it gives CATSRVAGWELFF.